This TCR beta chain stems from a study of metastatic and nonmetastatic thyroid tumors. Study overall: From malignant and benign thyroid patients, repertoires in blood and in tumor or nodule tissue were compared.

Every patient underwent thyroid surgery untreated. The V gene end was trimmed by 3 bases and the J gene end by 4 bases; junction bases not matched to a gene: 3. The CDR3 is made up of 14 amino acids. Study-level findings and limits: Patients with malignant thyroid tumors reportedly had significantly higher TCR beta diversity than those with benign nodules, in blood and tumor.

Original processing notes: A papillary thyroid cancer distant-metastasis classifier was built from CDR3 differences across clinicopathological groups. Via MiXCR, TCRdb re-called the PCR reads. The V and J calls follow TCRdb's processing rather than the paper's. Among about 20,000 clones, roughly 22% were seen once, and the ten largest hold approximately 8.1%. This clone has more than one count but fewer than ten. No antigen is known for it. This TCR was sampled from a female donor with papillary thyroid cancer or a benign thyroid nodule (not recorded which). Some clones in this sample may be carry-over from other donors' samples. Input material: adjacent normal tissue. The chain uses TRBV12-3 or TRBV12-4 and TRBJ2-7, with 10 positions matching TRBD1. The CDR3 loop is CASSFGTGDYEQYF. CDR3 in DNA: TGTGCCAGCAGTTTTGGGACAGGGGATTACGAGCAGTACTTC.